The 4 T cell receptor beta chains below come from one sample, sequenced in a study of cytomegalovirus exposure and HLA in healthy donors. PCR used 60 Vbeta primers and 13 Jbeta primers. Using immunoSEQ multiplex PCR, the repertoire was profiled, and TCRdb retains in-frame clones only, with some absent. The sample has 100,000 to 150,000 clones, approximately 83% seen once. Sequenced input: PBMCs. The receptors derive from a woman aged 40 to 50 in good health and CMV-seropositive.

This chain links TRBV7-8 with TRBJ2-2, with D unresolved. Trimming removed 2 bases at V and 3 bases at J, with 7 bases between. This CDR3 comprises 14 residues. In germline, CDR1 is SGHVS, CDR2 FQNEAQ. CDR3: CASSLFEDTGELFF. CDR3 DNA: TGTGCCAGCAGCTTATTTGAGGACACCGGGGAGCTGTTTTTT.

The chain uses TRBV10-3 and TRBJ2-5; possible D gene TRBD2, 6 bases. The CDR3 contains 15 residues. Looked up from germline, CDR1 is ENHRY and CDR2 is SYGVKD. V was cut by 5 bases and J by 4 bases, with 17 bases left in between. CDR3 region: CAISPSILAIETQYF. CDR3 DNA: TGTGCCATCAGTCCTTCCATTCTAGCGATAGAGACCCAGTACTTC.

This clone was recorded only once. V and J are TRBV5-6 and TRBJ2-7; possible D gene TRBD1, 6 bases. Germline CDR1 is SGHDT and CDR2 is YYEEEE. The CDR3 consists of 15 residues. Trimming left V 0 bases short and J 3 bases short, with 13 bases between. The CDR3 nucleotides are TGTGCCAGCAGCTTGGCTCCGGACAGTCGCTACGAGCAGTACTTC. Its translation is CASSLAPDSRYEQYF. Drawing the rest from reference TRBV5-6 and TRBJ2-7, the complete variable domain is DAGVTQSPTHLIKTRGQQVTLRCSPKSGHDTVSWYQQALGQGPQFIFQYYEEEERQRGNFPDRFSGHQFPNYSSELNVNALLLGDSALYLCASSLAPDSRYEQYFGPGTRLTVT.

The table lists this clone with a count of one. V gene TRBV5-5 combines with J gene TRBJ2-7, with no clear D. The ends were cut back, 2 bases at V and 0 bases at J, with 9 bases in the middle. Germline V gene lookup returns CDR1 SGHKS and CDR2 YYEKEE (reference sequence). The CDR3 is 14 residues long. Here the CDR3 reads CASSLTASSYEQYF. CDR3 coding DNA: TGTGCCAGCAGCTTAACAGCAAGCTCCTACGAGCAGTACTTC.